Below, 30 T cell receptor beta chains from the same sample are listed, as sequenced in a study of T cell changes during pregnancy in multiple sclerosis. Sequencing was performed with immunoSEQ multiplex PCR; in TCRdb, only in-frame clones are kept and a portion is missing. The sample consists of more than 70,000 clones, about 92% of them appearing once. Sequenced material: peripheral blood, taken in the second trimester of pregnancy. Every receptor here comes from a female donor with multiple sclerosis, enrolled in a pregnancy study.

This clone was counted a few times. Other nucleotide sequences in the sample specify the same CDR3. This sequence joins TRBV9 and TRBJ1-1, with a tentative D call TRBD1 (5 bases). CDR1 and CDR2 (germline): SGDLS, YYNGEE. The CDR3 sequence is 13 residues long. V lost 3 bases to trimming and J lost 2 bases, with 8 bases between them. CDR3 sequence (DNA): TGTGCCAGCAGCGGGAGGGGAAACACTGAAGCTTTCTTT. Amino acids: CASSGRGNTEAFF.

The chain is built from TRBV9 and TRBJ2-3, with 8 bases aligning to TRBD2. Germline V gene data show CDR1 as SGDLS and CDR2 as YYNGEE. The CDR3 contains 16 residues. V shed 0 bases, J shed 2 bases, and the junction held 5 bases outside the gene matches. The CDR3 nucleotides read TGTGCCAGCAGCGTAGCTACTAGCGGACTCACAGATACGCAGTATTTT. Protein product: CASSVATSGLTDTQYF.

The J gene is TRBJ2-1, the V gene TRBV29-1; D uncertain. The V end lost 4 bases, the J end lost 8 bases, and 15 bases lay between the germline ends. CDR1 is SQVTM, CDR2 ANQGSEA, per germline. This CDR3 has 13 residues. The CDR3, as DNA: TGCAGCGTTGTAAAAGTCAGGATTGATGAGCAGTTCTTC. Translating gives CSVVKVRIDEQFF.

The DNA for the CDR3 is TGTGCCTGGAGGGCCGGGACAGGGATTCTATGGGACTATGGCTACACCTTC. Protein: CAWRAGTGILWDYGYTF. The rearrangement uses TRBV30 and TRBJ1-2; 9 positions agree with TRBD1. V lost 3 bases to trimming and J lost 3 bases; unmatched junction nucleotides: 14. The CDR3 consists of 17 residues. Per the germline V gene, CDR1 is GTSNPN and CDR2 is SVGIG (reference sequence).

V usage is TRBV2 and J usage is TRBJ2-3; 12 nucleotides agree with TRBD2. Germline values: CDR1 SNHLY, CDR2 FYNNEI. V was clipped by 6 bases and J by 10 bases; unmatched bases: 5. The CDR3 consists of 13 residues. CDR3 in amino acids: CASSGLAGGAQYF. CDR3 nucleotides: TGTGCCAGCAGCGGTCTAGCGGGGGGGGCGCAGTATTTT.

This chain links TRBV5-1 with TRBJ2-5; 9 bases are shared with TRBD2. V lost 0 bases to trimming and J lost 5 bases; unmatched junction nucleotides: 8. Germline V lookup: CDR1 SGHRS, CDR2 YFSETQ. The CDR3 has 16 amino acids. The CDR3 nucleotides read TGCGCCAGCAGCTTGGGACCTAGCGGGGTGGGGGAGACCCAGTACTTC. Protein product: CASSLGPSGVGETQYF.

CDR3 sequence reads: CASSPGTTGTDTQYF. The CDR3 DNA reads as TGTGCCAGCTCACCCGGGACTACAGGCACAGATACGCAGTATTTT. The chain links TRBV18 to TRBJ2-3, with 7 positions matching TRBD2. There are 15 residues in the CDR3. With 3 bases clipped from V and 1 base from J, the junction kept 4 bases outside the gene matches. Germline CDR1 is KGHSH and CDR2 is LQKENI.

This clone came up a few times. In DNA, the CDR3 is TGTGCCTGGAGTGTACAGGGGGAATCTGAAGCTTTCTTT. Translated, it gives CAWSVQGESEAFF. The gene calls are TRBV30 and TRBJ1-1, with 8 bases identical to TRBD1. The J segment lost 6 bases and the V segment lost 0 bases, leaving 3 bases of the junction unmatched. The CDR3 has 13 amino acids. The germline CDR1 and CDR2 sequences are GTSNPN and SVGIG (reference sequence).

This CDR3 is CASSSSPVGGFDGYTF. The CDR3 nucleotides are TGTGCCAGCAGCTCCTCCCCCGTAGGGGGATTTGATGGCTACACCTTC. This chain links TRBV7-3 with TRBJ1-2; tentative D call: TRBD1 (6 bases). Looked up from germline, CDR1 is SGHTA and CDR2 is FQGTGA. Between the trimmed V and J ends, which lost 4 bases and 6 bases, there was a span of 21 bases. The CDR3 has 16 residues.

The V gene is TRBV19, the J gene TRBJ2-7, with D unclear. Germline-derived CDR1 and CDR2 are LNHDA and SQIVND (reference sequence). V was clipped by 6 bases and J by 3 bases, with 18 bases between them. The CDR3 has 15 residues. The CDR3 DNA sequence: TGTGCCAGTAGCTATGAGTTGTCACCATACTACGAGCAGTACTTC. Translation gives CASSYELSPYYEQYF.

This chain joins TRBV30 and TRBJ2-4; TRBD1 agrees at 8 bases. The V gene end was trimmed by 5 bases and the J gene end by 5 bases; junction bases not matched to a gene: 8. The CDR3 covers 14 residues. CDR1 is GTSNPN, CDR2 SVGIG, per germline (reference sequence). The CDR3 region has the DNA TGTGCCTGGGGCCCGGGACAGGTCGAAAACATTCAGTACTTC. Protein sequence: CAWGPGQVENIQYF.

This clone was counted once. The chain uses TRBV5-4 and TRBJ2-3; D not certain. The CDR3 runs 14 residues. The germline gives CDR1 SGHNT, CDR2 YYREEE (reference sequence). V lost 0 bases and J lost 6, with 11 bases in between. CDR3 region: CASSLDGPPDTQYF. As DNA, the CDR3 is TGTGCCAGCAGCTTGGATGGCCCTCCTGATACGCAGTATTTT. The variable domain in full, with the rest retrieved from reference TRBV5-4 and TRBJ2-3, is ETGVTQSPTHLIKTRGQQVTLRCSSQSGHNTVSWYQQALGQGPQFIFQYYREEENGRGNFPPRFSGLQFPNYSSELNVNALELDDSALYLCASSLDGPPDTQYFGPGTRLTVL.

The J gene is TRBJ2-5, the V gene TRBV19; 13 nucleotides agree with TRBD2. With 5 bases clipped from V and 1 base from J, the junction kept 10 bases outside the gene matches. The CDR3 has 18 residues. In germline, CDR1 is LNHDA, CDR2 SQIVND (reference sequence). Here the CDR3 DNA reads TGTGCCAGTAGTCCCGGACTAGCGGGGGACCAGCTCCAAGAGACCCAGTACTTC. Its translation: CASSPGLAGDQLQETQYF. The full variable domain, in which reference TRBV19 and TRBJ2-5 provide the parts outside the CDR3, is DGGITQSPKYLFRKEGQNVTLSCEQNLNHDAMYWYRQDPGQGLRLIYYSQIVNDFQKGDIAEGYSVSREKKESFPLTVTSAQKNPTAFYLCASSPGLAGDQLQETQYFGPGTRLLVL.

This clone was detected only once. The rearrangement uses TRBV19 and TRBJ1-4, with 9 bases lining up with TRBD1. CDR1 and CDR2 (germline): LNHDA, SQIVND (reference sequence). The junction had 19 bases not matched to a gene; V was cut back by 5 bases and J by 3 bases. This CDR3 comprises 20 residues. CDR3 in DNA: TGTGCCAGTAGTCCCCGTTCGGGACAGGGTTTTGTCTCGGCTAATGAAAAACTGTTTTTT. Its protein product is CASSPRSGQGFVSANEKLFF.

The rearrangement joins TRBV18 to TRBJ2-3, with D perhaps TRBD1 (6 bases). CDR1 is KGHSH, CDR2 LQKENI, per germline. The CDR3 has 14 residues. Trimming pared 3 bases from V and 1 base from J, leaving 8 bases between. Written as DNA, the CDR3 is TGTGCCAGCTCACCTGGACAGCGCACAGATACGCAGTATTTT. Translated, it gives CASSPGQRTDTQYF.

This clone appeared once. The CDR3 DNA follows: TGTGCCAGCAGCGTAACCTCAGGCGAAAAACTGTTTTTT. The encoded protein is CASSVTSGEKLFF. The chain employs TRBV9 and TRBJ1-4, with D hard to call. CDR1 and CDR2 (germline): SGDLS, YYNGEE. The CDR3 loop spans 13 amino acids. Trimming pared 1 base from V and 8 bases from J, leaving 9 bases between.

The chain employs TRBV6-5 and TRBJ1-1; a weak D match, TRBD1 (5 bases). CDR3 length equals 12 residues. V was shortened by 2 bases and J by 11 bases, with 12 bases between the two germline ends. The germline gives CDR1 MNHEY, CDR2 SVGAGI. CDR3 loop: CASSYAGSDAFF. The CDR3 DNA reads as TGTGCCAGCAGTTACGCAGGGTCGGATGCTTTCTTT.

As DNA, the CDR3 is TGTGCCAGCGCGGGACCGATTGACACAGATACGCAGTATTTT. Protein product: CASAGPIDTDTQYF. This chain joins TRBV6-1 and TRBJ2-3; D may be TRBD2 (6 bases). The CDR3 loop spans 14 amino acids. V lost 8 bases and J 2 bases, leaving 14 bases between the germline ends. Germline CDR1 MNHNS, CDR2 SASEGT.

The V gene is TRBV5-6, the J gene TRBJ2-1, with 7 bases matching TRBD2. Germline-derived CDR1 and CDR2 are SGHDT and YYEEEE. This CDR3 has 12 amino acids. The V and J ends lost 4 bases and 7 bases, in that order; junction bases with no gene match: 2. The CDR3 reads CASSPSGNEQFF. CDR3 DNA: TGTGCCAGCAGCCCTAGCGGAAATGAGCAGTTCTTC. Full variable domain (missing parts from reference TRBV5-6 and TRBJ2-1): DAGVTQSPTHLIKTRGQQVTLRCSPKSGHDTVSWYQQALGQGPQFIFQYYEEEERQRGNFPDRFSGHQFPNYSSELNVNALLLGDSALYLCASSPSGNEQFFGPGTRLTVL.

V usage is TRBV2 and J usage is TRBJ2-2; the D gene is possibly TRBD2 (5 bases). This CDR3 comprises 12 residues. V lost 10 bases and J lost 7, with 13 bases in between. Per the germline V gene, CDR1 is SNHLY and CDR2 is FYNNEI. The CDR3 coding sequence is TGTGCCACCCGGGATGACAACGGGGAGCTGTTTTTT. Translated, it gives CATRDDNGELFF.

The chain uses TRBV19 and TRBJ2-7; TRBD2 aligns across 7 bases. The V and J ends lost 9 bases and 5 bases, in that order; junction bases with no gene match: 16. Germline V gene lookup returns CDR1 LNHDA and CDR2 SQIVND (reference sequence). This CDR3 is 15 amino acids long. Here the CDR3 reads CASRSGVLTNNEQYF. Here the CDR3 DNA reads TGTGCCAGCAGGAGCGGGGTCCTGACTAACAACGAGCAGTACTTC.

This chain joins TRBV5-1 and TRBJ1-1; D remains ambiguous. Trimming stripped 0 bases from V and 4 bases from J, with 7 bases between. Per the germline V gene, CDR1 is SGHRS and CDR2 is YFSETQ. This CDR3 has 13 amino acids. This CDR3 is CASSLAQATEAFF. DNA of the CDR3: TGCGCCAGCAGCTTGGCCCAGGCCACTGAAGCTTTCTTT. Filled out from reference TRBV5-1 and TRBJ1-1, the complete variable domain reads KAGVTQTPRYLIKTRGQQVTLSCSPISGHRSVSWYQQTPGQGLQFLFEYFSETQRNKGNFPGRFSGRQFSNSRSEMNVSTLELGDSALYLCASSLAQATEAFFGQGTRLTVV.

This sequence joins TRBV7-9 and TRBJ2-1; TRBD1 agrees at 7 bases. CDR3 length: 16 residues. V lost 5 bases and J lost 0; bases outside the gene matches: 7. Germline V gene sequence: CDR1 SEHNR, CDR2 FQNEAQ (reference sequence). This chain's CDR3 is CASSHGTASSYNEQFF. The CDR3 nucleotides read TGTGCCAGCAGCCACGGGACAGCTAGCTCCTACAATGAGCAGTTCTTC. Variable domain in full (rest from reference TRBV7-9 and TRBJ2-1): DTGVSQNPRHKITKRGQNVTFRCDPISEHNRLYWYRQTLGQGPEFLTYFQNEAQLEKSRLLSDRFSAERPKGSFSTLEIQRTEQGDSAMYLCASSHGTASSYNEQFFGPGTRLTVL.

The genes are TRBV27 and TRBJ1-3; 9 positions match TRBD1. This CDR3 comprises 13 residues. V shed 8 bases, J shed 6 bases, and the junction held 5 bases outside the gene matches. The V gene's germline CDR1 is MNHEY and CDR2 SMNVEV (reference sequence). The CDR3 nucleotides are TGTGCCAGCGGGCGGGACAGGGCAAACACCATATATTTT. Its translation is CASGRDRANTIYF.

The rearrangement uses TRBV7-8 and TRBJ1-2; D unresolved. Germline CDR1 reads SGHVS; CDR2 reads FQNEAQ. The germline V and J ends were trimmed by 5 bases and 5 bases, with 12 bases remaining between them. The CDR3 has 13 amino acids. The CDR3 nucleotides read TGTGCCAGCAGCCCGGAGAGAGAATATGGCTACACCTTC. Amino acids: CASSPEREYGYTF.

CDR3 residues: CASSLGLKRSRGNYGYTF. The CDR3 region has the DNA TGTGCCAGCAGTTTAGGATTAAAGAGGTCCAGGGGAAACTATGGCTACACCTTC. The V and J genes are TRBV28 and TRBJ1-2, with D maybe TRBD1 (6 bases). This CDR3 contains 18 residues. CDR1 and CDR2 (germline): MDHEN, SYDVKM. V was pared by 2 bases and J by 2 bases, with 21 bases between.

This sequence joins TRBV27 and TRBJ1-2, with a tentative D call TRBD1 (5 bases). The CDR3 sequence is 13 residues long. V dropped 5 bases and J dropped 0 bases, with 7 bases sitting between them. The germline V gene has CDR1 MNHEY and CDR2 SMNVEV (reference sequence). The CDR3 sequence: CASSPGANYGYTF. For the CDR3, the DNA is TGTGCCAGCAGTCCGGGGGCTAACTATGGCTACACCTTC.

The V call is TRBV10-3, the J call TRBJ2-1; 13 nucleotides match TRBD2. Germline V gene sequence: CDR1 ENHRY, CDR2 SYGVKD. V trimming: 0 bases; J trimming: 10 bases; junction bases outside the gene matches: 3. This CDR3 region has 15 residues. CDR3 DNA: TGTGCCATCAGTGAGTCAGGGACTAGCGGGGAAGAGCAGTTCTTC. It yields the protein CAISESGTSGEEQFF.

V is TRBV29-1 and J is TRBJ1-2, with 8 nucleotides matching TRBD1. This CDR3 is 12 amino acids long. V lost 6 bases, J lost 8 bases, and 8 bases stayed unmatched. From germline, CDR1 is SQVTM and CDR2 ANQGSEA. In nucleotides, the CDR3 is TGCAGCGTCCCGACAGGGGTGAGGGGCTACACCTTC. It codes for CSVPTGVRGYTF.

The J gene is TRBJ1-1, the V gene TRBV27, with a weak D call TRBD1 (6 bases). This CDR3 region has 11 residues. CDR1 and CDR2 (germline): MNHEY, SMNVEV (reference sequence). The ends were cut back, 3 bases at V and 10 bases at J, with 9 bases in the middle. CDR3 residues: CASSLWGRAFF. For the CDR3, the DNA is TGTGCCAGCAGTTTGTGGGGGCGAGCTTTCTTT.